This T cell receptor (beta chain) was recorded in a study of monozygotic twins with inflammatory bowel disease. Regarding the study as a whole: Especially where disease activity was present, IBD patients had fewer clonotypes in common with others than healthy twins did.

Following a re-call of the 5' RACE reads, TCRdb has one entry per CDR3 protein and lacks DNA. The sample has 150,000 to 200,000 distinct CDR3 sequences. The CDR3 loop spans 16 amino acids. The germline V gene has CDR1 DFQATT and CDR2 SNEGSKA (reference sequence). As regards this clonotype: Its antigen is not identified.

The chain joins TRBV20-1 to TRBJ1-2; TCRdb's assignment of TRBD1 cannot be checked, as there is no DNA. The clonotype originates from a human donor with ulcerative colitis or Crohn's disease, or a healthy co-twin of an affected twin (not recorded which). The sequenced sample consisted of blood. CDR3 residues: CSARRTGTGGSYGYTF.